A single sample gave rise to the 18 T cell receptor beta chains below, sequenced in a study of shared T cell receptors in the human thymus. The protocol was immunoSEQ multiplex PCR, while the TCRdb copy is restricted to in-frame clones and leaves out a portion. Of some 640,000 clones in the sample, 87% were seen once. This sample also appeared in a second study, on human thymus T cells.

Material for sequencing was thymocytes. These TCRs come from a boy younger than two with a congenital heart defect.

Regarding this clone: Other DNA sequences in the sample encode the same CDR3. This CDR3 reads CTSSQVLVVYNSPLHF. In DNA form, the CDR3 reads TGCACCAGCAGCCAAGTACTGGTGGTCTATAATTCCCCCCTCCACTTT. The chain couples TRBV1 to TRBJ1-6. TRBV1 constitutes a pseudogene. The CDR3 is made up of 16 amino acids.

The rearrangement uses TRBV9 and TRBJ2-1; 8 nucleotides align to TRBD2. From germline, CDR1 is SGDLS and CDR2 YYNGEE. Trimming removed 3 bases from V and 2 bases from J; junction bases left unmatched: 4. This CDR3 is built from 15 residues. The CDR3 here is CASSGAGEAYNEQFF. The CDR3 DNA reads as TGTGCCAGCAGCGGAGCGGGAGAGGCCTACAATGAGCAGTTCTTC.

The V call is TRBV15, the J call TRBJ1-1; D unresolved. The CDR3 contains 15 residues. Germline V gives CDR1 LNHNV, CDR2 YYDKDF (reference sequence). Trimming took 5 bases from V and 3 from J, leaving 16 bases between them. CDR3: CATSLQNGQDTEAFF. The CDR3, as DNA: TGTGCCACCAGCCTCCAAAATGGGCAGGACACTGAAGCTTTCTTT.

In its sample, this clone was seen once. The V and J genes are TRBV4-1 and TRBJ2-5, with D possibly TRBD2 on 6 matching bases. The germline gives CDR1 MGHRA, CDR2 YSYEKL. The CDR3 loop spans 17 amino acids. Trimming took 2 bases from V and 3 from J, leaving 19 bases between them. CDR3: CASSQLSGVGTKETQYF. CDR3 DNA: TGCGCCAGCAGCCAACTTAGCGGCGTCGGGACCAAAGAGACCCAGTACTTC.

J is TRBJ2-7 and V is TRBV20-1; D gene ambiguous. From germline, CDR1 is DFQATT and CDR2 SNEGSKA (reference sequence). CDR3 length: 10 residues. V was pared by 3 bases and J by 6 bases, with 6 bases between. The CDR3: CSASPFEQYF. In DNA, the CDR3 is TGCAGTGCTAGCCCCTTCGAGCAGTACTTC.

This chain joins TRBV29-1 and TRBJ2-7; 7 bases agree with TRBD2. J lost 5 bases, V lost 2 bases, and 6 bases had no gene match. The CDR3 spans 13 residues. The V gene's germline CDR1 is SQVTM and CDR2 ANQGSEA. The CDR3 reads CSVEYAGEHEQYF. The CDR3 bases are TGCAGCGTTGAATACGCGGGGGAACACGAGCAGTACTTC.

This sequence joins TRBV19 and TRBJ2-7, with 9 bases fitting TRBD1. The germline V gene has CDR1 LNHDA and CDR2 SQIVND (reference sequence). Germline trimming cut 10 bases from V and 3 bases from J; bases unmatched to any gene: 13. The CDR3 spans 15 residues. DNA of the CDR3: TGTGCCACCCGAGCTGGGACAGGGAGCTACTACGAGCAGTACTTC. Its protein is CATRAGTGSYYEQYF.

On this clone: Distinct nucleotide sequences in the sample also encode this CDR3. The chain couples TRBV4-3 to TRBJ2-5, with TRBD2 as a possible D gene (6 bases). The CDR3 is 14 residues long. Germline V gene sequence: CDR1 LGHNA, CDR2 YSLEER. The V gene lost 3 bases and the J gene lost 1 base, with 9 bases spanning the gap. As DNA, the CDR3 is TGCGCCAGCAGCCATCCCGGGAGCCAAGAGACCCAGTACTTC. Residues: CASSHPGSQETQYF.

V usage is TRBV28 and J usage is TRBJ2-6; D is unclear. V was pared by 4 bases and J by 0 bases, with 10 bases between. The CDR3 has 16 residues. Per germline, CDR1 MDHEN and CDR2 SYDVKM. CDR3 DNA: TGTGCCAGCAGTTCAACAGTCCCCTCTGGGGCCAACGTCCTGACTTTC. Encoded protein: CASSSTVPSGANVLTF.

This chain joins TRBV30 and TRBJ1-4; weak D call: TRBD1 (5 bases). This CDR3 has 16 amino acids. Germline CDR1 GTSNPN, CDR2 SVGIG (reference sequence). The V end was cut by 3 bases, the J end by 1 base, with 15 bases between. The CDR3 nucleotides read TGTGCCTGGAGCCATACCGGGGGGGGAACTAATGAAAAACTGTTTTTT. It codes for CAWSHTGGGTNEKLFF.

DNA for the CDR3: TGTGCCAGCAGCTCAACAGGGGCCCTTAACTATGGCTACACCTTC. Translation: CASSSTGALNYGYTF. The chain recombines TRBV6-5 with TRBJ1-2, with 7 bases lining up with TRBD1. V lost 6 bases to trimming and J lost 1 base; unmatched junction nucleotides: 8. Germline-derived CDR1 and CDR2 are MNHEY and SVGAGI. The CDR3 length is 15 residues.

The rearrangement uses TRBV5-1 and TRBJ1-1, with 8 bases lining up with TRBD1. V lost 2 bases to trimming and J lost 5 bases; unmatched junction nucleotides: 5. The CDR3 runs to 14 residues. The germline V gene encodes CDR1 SGHRS and CDR2 YFSETQ. The CDR3 sequence is CASSFGQGWTEAFF. CDR3 bases: TGCGCCAGCAGCTTCGGACAGGGATGGACTGAAGCTTTCTTT.

The chain joins TRBV9 to TRBJ2-2; 8 bases map to TRBD1. The CDR3 has 14 amino acids. V shed 3 bases, J shed 6 bases, and the junction held 4 bases outside the gene matches. CDR1 and CDR2 from the germline V gene are SGDLS and YYNGEE. CDR3 sequence reads: CASSAGDRPGELFF. The CDR3 coding sequence is TGTGCCAGCAGCGCTGGGGACAGGCCCGGGGAGCTGTTTTTT.

This clone showed up just a few times. This chain joins TRBV28 and TRBJ2-1; TRBD2 matches at 9 bases. CDR1 is MDHEN and CDR2 is SYDVKM in the germline V gene. Trimming removed 7 bases from V and 6 bases from J; junction bases left unmatched: 10. This CDR3 is built from 15 residues. CDR3: CASTNYSGRGNEQFF. CDR3 nucleotide sequence: TGTGCCAGCACCAACTATAGCGGGAGAGGCAATGAGCAGTTCTTC.

The J gene is TRBJ1-2, the V gene TRBV4-3; D is ambiguous. CDR1 LGHNA and CDR2 YSLEER come from the germline V gene. V lost 1 base and J lost 0, with 12 bases in between. This CDR3 region has 16 residues. The CDR3 nucleotides are TGCGCCAGCAGCCAAGGGGAGCCCGGAGCTAACTATGGCTACACCTTC. This encodes CASSQGEPGANYGYTF.

V usage is TRBV5-1 and J usage is TRBJ2-5, with D possibly TRBD2 on 6 matching bases. The CDR3 sequence is 18 residues long. Deletions cut 1 base from V and 2 bases from J, with 21 bases between. In germline, CDR1 is SGHRS, CDR2 YFSETQ. The CDR3 region is CASSLSHLRGDMQETQYF. The CDR3 DNA reads TGCGCCAGCAGCTTGAGTCATCTGCGGGGCGATATGCAAGAGACCCAGTACTTC.

The chain has TRBV27 and TRBJ2-7; D is possibly TRBD1 (5 bases). With 6 bases removed from V and 6 bases from J, the gap between germline ends came to 12 bases. The CDR3 totals 12 residues. The V gene's germline CDR1 is MNHEY and CDR2 SMNVEV (reference sequence). CDR3 loop: CASRPGIGEQYF. DNA of the CDR3: TGTGCCAGCAGGCCAGGGATCGGCGAGCAGTACTTC.

This clone has more than one count but fewer than ten. The CDR3, as DNA: TGCGCCAGCAGCCAAGGAGGTACTAGCGCTAATGAGCAGTTCTTC. This sequence encodes CASSQGGTSANEQFF. V and J are TRBV4-3 and TRBJ2-1; TRBD2 agrees at 7 bases. Germline CDR1 reads LGHNA; CDR2 reads YSLEER. Trimming at V came to 1 base and at J to 7 bases, leaving 7 bases not matched to a gene. This CDR3 comprises 15 residues.